The T cell receptor beta chain under discussion was sequenced for a study of T cells after yellow fever vaccination. Study-level findings and limits: FACS-sorted repertoires could harbor abundant contaminating bulk-population clonotypes.

UMIs were added to TCR cDNA along with a universal primer site when it was made by 5'RACE template switching. Each CDR3 protein is one row after TCRdb ran MiXCR on the 5' RACE reads. Counted here are hundreds of thousands of distinct CDR3 sequences, 8.1% occurring once; the ten biggest clones make up roughly 18%. This clonotype has at least ten counts. The antigen is not known. V dropped 0 bases and J dropped 8 bases, with 8 bases sitting between them. Germline CDR1 reads LGHNA; CDR2 reads YSLEER. This CDR3 contains 14 residues. The clonotype comes from a man aged 18-30 years who received the YFV17D yellow fever vaccine. The V and J genes are TRBV4-3 and TRBJ1-6; D is ambiguous. The starting material was PBMCs, obtained approximately 47 days after the first yellow fever vaccination. The CDR3 nucleotides are TGCGCCAGCAGCCAAGAATTCCTAGATTCACCCCTCCACTTT. Its protein product is CASSQEFLDSPLHF.